This TCR beta chain appears in the sequencing data of a study of cytomegalovirus exposure and HLA in healthy donors. Although they were nominally healthy when sampled, donors likely had unrecorded immune exposures. After removal of 2 bases from V and 5 bases from J, the junction contained 9 bases not matched to a gene. Germline CDR1 and CDR2: SGHRS and YFSETQ. CDR3 length equals 15 residues. About this clone: No antigen is known for it.

The study, taken as a whole, reports: Both high specificity and high sensitivity reportedly marked the classifier's diagnosis of cytomegalovirus status. In vitro experiments confirmed that three CMV-associated chains were specific for CMV antigens. Usually a TCR sequence was rare, but some public TCRs were found in many donors.

PCR was performed using 60 Vbeta and 13 Jbeta primers. Method: immunoSEQ multiplex PCR; TCRdb's copy keeps in-frame clones and lacks some. The data show about 160,000 clones, with around 83% seen just once and around 0.91% held by the top ten. The chain carries TRBV5-1 and TRBJ2-5; 7 nucleotides line up with TRBD1. The receptor was isolated from a girl aged 2 to 9 in good health and CMV-seropositive. Sequenced: PBMCs. CDR3 sequence (DNA): TGCGCCAGCAGCTTAGGTGACAGGGCGTCGGAGACCCAGTACTTC. Its translation is CASSLGDRASETQYF. Full variable domain (outside the CDR3, taken from reference TRBV5-1 and TRBJ2-5): KAGVTQTPRYLIKTRGQQVTLSCSPISGHRSVSWYQQTPGQGLQFLFEYFSETQRNKGNFPGRFSGRQFSNSRSEMNVSTLELGDSALYLCASSLGDRASETQYFGPGTRLLVL.